This TCR beta chain was recorded in a study of circulating and synovial CD4+ cells in juvenile arthritis. This CDR3 spans 18 amino acids. In germline, CDR1 is SEHNR, CDR2 FQNEAQ (reference sequence). V shed 1 base and J 7 bases; nucleotides not matched to a gene: 14. TCRdb's copy holds only in-frame clones and misses some; the assay was immunoSEQ multiplex PCR. The sample contains roughly 3,000 clones, approximately 82% of which appear only once. The receptor was isolated from a human donor with juvenile idiopathic arthritis. The rearrangement uses TRBV7-9 and TRBJ2-1; 9 bases are a match to TRBD2. Source material: CD4+ T cells from synovial fluid. The CDR3 DNA is TGTGCCAGCAGCTTAGTCGGCCTAGCGGGAAAGAGAGGGAATGAGCAGTTCTTC. Protein: CASSLVGLAGKRGNEQFF.